The subject of this entry is one T cell receptor (beta chain). Second doses were pooled across both intervals (about 4 or about 12 weeks). The sample comes from a study of T cell responses to AZD1222 COVID-19 vaccine. Trimming took off 7 bases at V and 5 bases at J, with 11 bases between the two ends. This CDR3 region has 13 residues. CDR1 and CDR2 (germline): MNHEY, SMNVEV (reference sequence). The repertoire was sequenced with immunoSEQ multiplex PCR; TCRdb's copy has only in-frame clones and lacks some. Of 20,000 or so clones listed, 75% to 85% are singletons. The source of this sequence is an adult who received the AZD1222 COVID-19 vaccine. The input for sequencing was peripheral blood, taken 28 days after the second AZD1222 dose. The chain employs TRBV27 and TRBJ2-2; D is unclear. For the CDR3, the DNA is TGTGCCAGCAATCTCTTCGGAACCGGGGAGCTGTTTTTT. This gives the protein CASNLFGTGELFF.